This T cell receptor beta chain was documented in a study of T cell responses to AZD1222 COVID-19 vaccine. The protocol was immunoSEQ multiplex PCR, while the TCRdb copy is restricted to in-frame clones and leaves out a portion. Counted here are roughly 66,000 clones, 75% to 85% occurring once; the ten biggest clones make up around 5%. Points on this clone: The target antigen is unknown.

Germline CDR1 and CDR2: WSHSY and SAAADI. This CDR3 spans 14 amino acids. V was cut by 3 bases and J by 2 bases, with 10 bases left in between. Regarding the study as a whole: Of the AZD1222 recipients, only five to seven were seropositive at baseline. Sampled repertoires all dated from after the peak T cell response. Reports indicate that nearly half of spike-specific TCRs are directed at unmutated variant regions. Spike-spanning, vaccine-associated CD4 TCRs were dominant at 160-218 and 743-854.

The origin of this receptor is an adult in good health. This specimen was peripheral blood, taken on day 0 of AZD1222 vaccination. V and J are TRBV10-2 and TRBJ1-2, with a tentative D call TRBD1 (5 bases). The CDR3 spells CASSESGQNYGYTF. The CDR3 nucleotides are TGCGCCAGCAGTGAATCAGGGCAGAACTATGGCTACACCTTC.